These T cell receptor beta chains were read from a single sample in a study of cytomegalovirus exposure and HLA in healthy donors. Only in-frame clones appear in the TCRdb table, and some are missing; sequencing was by immunoSEQ multiplex PCR. The sample yields 150,000 to 200,000 clones, around 90% seen once. The sequenced sample consisted of PBMCs. The source is a woman younger than 35 in good health and CMV-seronegative. Both conserved end residues are part of each CDR3. The D gene is left open where the match is weak. Size is stated for part of the rows, as once, few or many counts, or as a class when the clone is expanded.

d_call j_call v_call clone_size cdr3_aa cdr3_nt
- TRBJ1-2 TRBV29-1 - CSVGGGWNYGYTF TGCAGCGTCGGGGGGGGCTGGAACTATGGCTACACCTTC
TRBD2 TRBJ2-7 TRBV2 - CASSGGLAGIYSYEQYF TGTGCCAGCAGTGGGGGACTAGCGGGGATCTACTCCTACGAGCAGTACTTC
- TRBJ2-3 TRBV4-3 few CASSHRRGTDTQYF TGCGCCAGCAGCCACCGACGGGGCACAGATACGCAGTATTTT
TRBD1 TRBJ1-5 TRBV27 once CASSSRGASNQPQHF TGTGCCAGCAGTTCCAGGGGGGCTAGCAATCAGCCCCAGCATTTT
- TRBJ2-7 TRBV6-1 many CASTPSGLPFEQYF TGTGCCAGCACACCGAGTGGGCTGCCTTTCGAGCAGTACTTC
TRBD1 TRBJ1-1 TRBV7-9 - CASSIERDRGTEAFF TGTGCCAGCAGCATAGAAAGGGACAGGGGGACTGAAGCTTTCTTT
- TRBJ2-7 TRBV4-1 - CASSQEHSLNTYEQYF TGCGCCAGCAGCCAAGAACACAGCCTGAATACCTACGAGCAGTACTTC
- TRBJ2-5 TRBV5-4 - CASSLGGREETQYF TGTGCCAGCAGCTTGGGAGGTAGGGAGGAGACCCAGTACTTC
TRBD2 TRBJ2-7 TRBV4-1 - CASSLTLGAGGRNEQYF TGCGCCAGCAGCCTTACCCTAGGGGCGGGAGGGCGGAACGAGCAGTACTTC
TRBD1 TRBJ1-1 TRBV5-6 - CASSLAGTGGGRNTEAFF TGTGCCAGCAGCTTGGCTGGGACAGGGGGCGGAAGGAACACTGAAGCTTTCTTT
TRBD2 TRBJ2-5 TRBV7-9 - CASSSTGTSGEQYF TGTGCCAGCAGCTCTACCGGGACTAGCGGGGAGCAGTACTTC
- TRBJ1-2 TRBV28 - CASSQGSYYGYTF TGTGCCAGCAGTCAGGGATCTTACTATGGCTACACCTTC
- TRBJ2-7 TRBV5-1 - CASSFTGAGYEQYF TGCGCCAGCAGCTTCACAGGGGCGGGGTACGAGCAGTACTTC
- TRBJ1-2 TRBV6-1 - CASSPHPMGPYGYTF TGTGCCAGCAGTCCCCATCCAATGGGGCCCTATGGCTACACCTTC
- TRBJ1-5 TRBV30 - CAWSWQGNQPQHF TGTGCCTGGAGTTGGCAGGGAAATCAGCCCCAGCATTTT
- TRBJ1-1 TRBV6-1 few CASTLRENTEAFF TGTGCCAGCACCCTCCGGGAGAACACTGAAGCTTTCTTT
- TRBJ2-1 TRBV5-1 - CASSLALLTADSYNEQFF TGCGCCAGCAGCTTGGCCCTCTTGACAGCTGACTCCTACAATGAGCAGTTCTTC
- TRBJ1-2 TRBV7-9 - CASSDTGGYTF TGTGCCAGCAGCGATACAGGTGGCTACACCTTC
TRBD2 TRBJ2-3 TRBV6-1 - CASSEEGGRGADTQYF TGTGCCAGCAGTGAAGAAGGCGGGAGAGGGGCAGATACGCAGTATTTT
TRBD2 TRBJ2-3 TRBV29-1 - CSVGTRQTDTQYF TGCAGCGTTGGGACTAGGCAGACAGATACGCAGTATTTT
- TRBJ1-5 TRBV6-5 - CASSYSSGQPQHF TGTGCCAGCAGTTACTCGAGTGGTCAGCCCCAGCATTTT
- TRBJ1-2 TRBV28 - CASSFSDTGYGYTF TGTGCCAGCAGTTTCTCGGACACCGGCTATGGCTACACCTTC
TRBD1 TRBJ2-6 TRBV5-1 - CASRSTGAFSGANVLTF TGCGCCAGCAGATCGACAGGGGCCTTCTCTGGGGCCAACGTCCTGACTTTC
- TRBJ2-5 TRBV4-2 - CASSQDFVDSQETQYF TGTGCCAGCAGCCAAGATTTCGTAGACTCCCAAGAGACCCAGTACTTC
- TRBJ2-5 TRBV18 - CASSRRETQYF TGTGCCAGCTCACGTCGGGAGACCCAGTACTTC
- TRBJ2-3 TRBV7-6 - CASSLVQGGTTDTQYF TGTGCCAGCAGCTTAGTACAGGGAGGGACCACAGATACGCAGTATTTT
TRBD1 TRBJ2-1 TRBV7-8 - CASIKVLPGQGADEQFF TGTGCCAGCATCAAAGTACTACCGGGACAGGGGGCCGATGAGCAGTTCTTC
TRBD2 TRBJ2-7 TRBV7-2 once CASSTWSGTSSYEQYF TGTGCCAGCAGCACCTGGAGCGGGACGAGCTCCTACGAGCAGTACTTC
TRBD1 TRBJ2-7 TRBV9 - CASSAGTGLTYEQYF TGTGCCAGCAGCGCGGGGACAGGACTAACCTACGAGCAGTACTTC
- TRBJ1-1 TRBV15 - CATSRDRLNTEAFF TGTGCCACCAGCAGAGACAGATTGAACACTGAAGCTTTCTTT
- TRBJ2-1 TRBV4-2 - CASSQGAGGNEQFF TGTGCCAGCAGCCAGGGGGCAGGAGGTAATGAGCAGTTCTTC
- TRBJ2-3 TRBV4-1 - CASSQGVLTDTQYF TGCGCCAGCAGCCAGGGCGTCCTCACAGATACGCAGTATTTT
- TRBJ1-2 TRBV5-4 - CASRLTGDDYTF TGTGCCAGCAGGCTCACAGGAGACGACTACACCTTC
- TRBJ1-3 TRBV7-8 - CASSPYSLLRGRSSGNTIYF TGTGCCAGCAGCCCGTACTCCTTGCTCAGGGGAAGAAGCTCTGGAAACACCATATATTTT
- TRBJ1-3 TRBV18 - CASSPREQTSGNTIYF TGTGCCAGCTCACCACGAGAACAGACATCTGGAAACACCATATATTTT
- TRBJ1-3 TRBV19 - CASSIGHYSGNTIYF TGTGCCAGTAGTATTGGACACTACTCTGGAAACACCATATATTTT
- TRBJ1-2 TRBV19 once CASMEGGEGYTF TGTGCCAGTATGGAGGGGGGGGAAGGCTACACCTTC
- TRBJ2-1 TRBV5-4 - CASSSLQGILNNEQFF TGTGCCAGCAGCTCGCTACAGGGTATACTGAACAATGAGCAGTTCTTC
- TRBJ1-3 TRBV2 - CASSEGGRGSGNTIYF TGTGCCAGCAGTGAAGGTGGCAGGGGCTCGGGAAACACCATATATTTT
- TRBJ2-7 TRBV4-1 - CASSQDRSAYYEQYF TGCGCCAGCAGCCAAGATCGAAGCGCGTACTACGAGCAGTACTTC
- TRBJ1-2 TRBV28 - CASSDGGANYGYTF TGTGCCAGCAGTGACGGTGGAGCTAACTATGGCTACACCTTC
TRBD1 TRBJ1-5 TRBV28 - CASSRTGVYQPQHF TGTGCCAGCAGTCGGACAGGGGTATATCAGCCCCAGCATTTT
TRBD1 TRBJ1-2 TRBV6-5 - CASSPPGQGSGCTF TGTGCCAGCAGCCCTCCGGGACAGGGAAGTGGCTGCACCTTC
TRBD2 TRBJ2-7 TRBV4-2 - CASSQDGWLGTSAYEQYF TGTGCCAGCAGCCAAGATGGGTGGTTAGGGACTAGCGCCTACGAGCAGTACTTC
- TRBJ1-1 TRBV28 - CASSLGFQGNTEAFF TGTGCCAGCAGTCTAGGTTTCCAAGGTAACACTGAAGCTTTCTTT
- TRBJ2-2 TRBV27 - CAGSSRGGELFF TGTGCCGGCAGTTCCCGCGGCGGGGAGCTGTTTTTT
- TRBJ2-3 TRBV6-5 - CASSSRLVHGTDTQYF TGTGCCAGCAGTTCCCGACTAGTCCATGGCACAGATACGCAGTATTTT
- TRBJ2-2 TRBV7-6 - CASSLGETGELFF TGTGCCAGCAGCTTAGGGGAGACCGGGGAGCTGTTTTTT
- TRBJ2-3 TRBV18 - CASSPTPDSRTDTQYF TGTGCCAGCTCACCAACTCCGGACAGCCGCACAGATACGCAGTATTTT
TRBD2 TRBJ2-2 TRBV19 - CASSRGGGNTGELFF TGTGCCAGTAGTCGTGGGGGGGGGAACACCGGGGAGCTGTTTTTT
- TRBJ1-5 TRBV20-1 - CSARGRQPQHF TGCAGTGCTAGGGGGAGACAGCCCCAGCATTTT
- TRBJ1-1 TRBV5-1 few CASSTTGSVTEAFF TGCGCCAGCAGCACAACAGGGTCGGTCACTGAAGCTTTCTTT
- TRBJ2-3 TRBV6-6 few CASSYQEADTQYF TGTGCCAGCAGTTACCAGGAGGCAGATACGCAGTATTTT